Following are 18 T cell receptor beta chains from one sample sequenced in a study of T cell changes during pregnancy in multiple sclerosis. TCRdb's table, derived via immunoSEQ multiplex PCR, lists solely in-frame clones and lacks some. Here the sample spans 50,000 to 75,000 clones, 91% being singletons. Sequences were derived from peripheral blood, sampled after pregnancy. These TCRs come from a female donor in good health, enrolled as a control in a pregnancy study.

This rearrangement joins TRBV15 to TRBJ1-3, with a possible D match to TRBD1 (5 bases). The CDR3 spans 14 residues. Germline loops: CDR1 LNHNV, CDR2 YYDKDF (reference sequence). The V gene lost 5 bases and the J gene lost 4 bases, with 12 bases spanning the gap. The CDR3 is CATSGGLTGNTIYF. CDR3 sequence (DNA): TGTGCCACCAGCGGGGGGTTGACAGGAAACACCATATATTTT.

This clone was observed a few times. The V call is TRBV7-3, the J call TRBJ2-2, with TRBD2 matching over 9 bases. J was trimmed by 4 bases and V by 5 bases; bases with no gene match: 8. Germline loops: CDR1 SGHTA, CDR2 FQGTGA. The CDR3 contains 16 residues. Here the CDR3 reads CASSVSGGGGTGELFF. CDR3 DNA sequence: TGTGCCAGCAGCGTTAGCGGGGGAGGCGGCACCGGGGAGCTGTTTTTT. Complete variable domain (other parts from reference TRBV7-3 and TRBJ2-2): GAGVSQTPSNKVTEKGKYVELRCDPISGHTALYWYRQSLGQGPEFLIYFQGTGAADDSGLPNDRFFAVRPEGSVSTLKIQRTERGDSAVYLCASSVSGGGGTGELFFGEGSRLTVL.

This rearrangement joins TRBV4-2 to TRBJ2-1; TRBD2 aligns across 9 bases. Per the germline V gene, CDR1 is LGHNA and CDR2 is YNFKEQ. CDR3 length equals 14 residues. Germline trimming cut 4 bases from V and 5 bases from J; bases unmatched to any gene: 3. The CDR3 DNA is TGTGCCAGCAGCCCGGGACTAGCAAACAATGAGCAGTTCTTC. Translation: CASSPGLANNEQFF.

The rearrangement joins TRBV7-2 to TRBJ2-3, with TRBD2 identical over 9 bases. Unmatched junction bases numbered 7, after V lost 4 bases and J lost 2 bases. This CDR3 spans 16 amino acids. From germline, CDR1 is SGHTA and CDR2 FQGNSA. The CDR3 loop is CASSSPTSGFTDTQYF. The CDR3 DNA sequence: TGTGCCAGCAGCTCCCCGACTAGCGGATTCACAGATACGCAGTATTTT.

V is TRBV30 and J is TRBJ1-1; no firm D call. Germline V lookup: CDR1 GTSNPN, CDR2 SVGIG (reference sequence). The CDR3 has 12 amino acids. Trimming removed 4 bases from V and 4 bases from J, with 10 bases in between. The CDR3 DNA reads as TGTGCCTGGATTCCGTGGAGCACTGAAGCTTTCTTT. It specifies CAWIPWSTEAFF. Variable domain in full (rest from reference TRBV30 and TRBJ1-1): SQTIHQWPATLVQPVGSPLSLECTVEGTSNPNLYWYRQAAGRGLQLLFYSVGIGQISSEVPQNLSASRPQDRQFILSSKKLLLSDSGFYLCAWIPWSTEAFFGQGTRLTVV.

DNA for the CDR3: TGTGCCAGCAGTGTAATAGGGCAGGGTGGAGAGACCCAGTACTTC. Its protein product is CASSVIGQGGETQYF. The chain combines TRBV25-1 with TRBJ2-5; D perhaps matches TRBD1 (5 bases). From germline, CDR1 is MGHDK and CDR2 SYGVNS. Trimming took off 4 bases at V and 4 bases at J, with 16 bases between the two ends. The CDR3 runs to 15 residues.

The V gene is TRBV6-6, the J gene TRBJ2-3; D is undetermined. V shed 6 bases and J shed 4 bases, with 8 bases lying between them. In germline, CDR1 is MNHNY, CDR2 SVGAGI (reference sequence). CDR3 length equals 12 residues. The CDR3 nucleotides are TGTGCCAGCAGCCCCTCGTCAGATACGCAGTATTTT. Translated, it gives CASSPSSDTQYF.

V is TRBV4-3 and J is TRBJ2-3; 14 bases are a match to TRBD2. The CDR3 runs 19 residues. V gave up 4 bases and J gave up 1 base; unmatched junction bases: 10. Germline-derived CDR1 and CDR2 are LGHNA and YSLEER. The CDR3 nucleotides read TGCGCCAGCAGCCGAGGACTAGCGGGGGGCCCATGGGGCACAGATACGCAGTATTTT. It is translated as CASSRGLAGGPWGTDTQYF.

The CDR3 region has the DNA TGTGCCAGCAGCTCGGACAGGGCGTCTGGCTACACCTTC. This sequence encodes CASSSDRASGYTF. This chain uses TRBV6-5 with TRBJ1-2, with 8 bases aligning to TRBD1. With 6 bases clipped from V and 7 bases from J, the junction kept 7 bases outside the gene matches. This CDR3 has 13 residues. The V gene's germline CDR1 is MNHEY and CDR2 SVGAGI.

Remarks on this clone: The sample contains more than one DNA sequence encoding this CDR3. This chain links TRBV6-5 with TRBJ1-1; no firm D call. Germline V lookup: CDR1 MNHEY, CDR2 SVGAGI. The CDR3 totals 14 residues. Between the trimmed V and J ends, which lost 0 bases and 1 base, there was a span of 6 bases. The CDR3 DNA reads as TGTGCCAGCAGTTACTCAGCCCGGAACACTGAAGCTTTCTTT. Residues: CASSYSARNTEAFF.

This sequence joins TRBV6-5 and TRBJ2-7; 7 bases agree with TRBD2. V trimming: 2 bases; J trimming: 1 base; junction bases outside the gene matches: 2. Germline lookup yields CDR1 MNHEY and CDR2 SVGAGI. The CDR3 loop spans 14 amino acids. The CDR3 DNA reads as TGTGCCAGCAGTTACGGGGGGGATTCCTACGAGCAGTACTTC. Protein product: CASSYGGDSYEQYF.

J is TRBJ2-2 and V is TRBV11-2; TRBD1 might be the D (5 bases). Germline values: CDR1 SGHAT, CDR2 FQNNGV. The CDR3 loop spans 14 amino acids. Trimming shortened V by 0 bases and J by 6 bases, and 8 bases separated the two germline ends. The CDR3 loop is CASSLDRVAGELFF. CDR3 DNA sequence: TGTGCCAGCAGCTTAGACAGGGTGGCCGGGGAGCTGTTTTTT.

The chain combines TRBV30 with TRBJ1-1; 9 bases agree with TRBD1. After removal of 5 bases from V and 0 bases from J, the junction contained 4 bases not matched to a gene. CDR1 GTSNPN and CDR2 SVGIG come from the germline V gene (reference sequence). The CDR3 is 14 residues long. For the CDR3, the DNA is TGTGCCTGGGGTGGGACAGGGATGAACACTGAAGCTTTCTTT. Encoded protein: CAWGGTGMNTEAFF.

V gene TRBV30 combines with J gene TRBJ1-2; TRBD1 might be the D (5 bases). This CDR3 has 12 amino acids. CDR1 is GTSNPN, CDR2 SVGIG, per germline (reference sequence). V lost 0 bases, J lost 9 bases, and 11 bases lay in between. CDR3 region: CAWSVRYRSYTF. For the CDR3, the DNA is TGTGCCTGGAGTGTCAGATACAGGAGCTACACCTTC.

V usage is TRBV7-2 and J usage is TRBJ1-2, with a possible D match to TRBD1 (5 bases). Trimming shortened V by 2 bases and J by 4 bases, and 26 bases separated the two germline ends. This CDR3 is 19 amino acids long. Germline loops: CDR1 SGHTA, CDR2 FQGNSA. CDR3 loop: CASSLPRAPIPILSYGYTF. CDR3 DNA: TGTGCCAGCAGCTTACCCAGGGCCCCTATACCTATACTTAGCTATGGCTACACCTTC. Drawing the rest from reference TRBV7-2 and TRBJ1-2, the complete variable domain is GAGVSQSPSNKVTEKGKDVELRCDPISGHTALYWYRQSLGQGLEFLIYFQGNSAPDKSGLPSDRFSAERTGGSVSTLTIQRTQQEDSAVYLCASSLPRAPIPILSYGYTFGSGTRLTVV.

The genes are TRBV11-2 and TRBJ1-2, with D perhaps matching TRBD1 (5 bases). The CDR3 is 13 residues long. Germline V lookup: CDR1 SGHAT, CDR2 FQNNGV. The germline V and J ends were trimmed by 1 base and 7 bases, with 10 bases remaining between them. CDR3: CASSLGGVTGYTF. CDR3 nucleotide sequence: TGTGCCAGCAGCTTAGGGGGGGTGACTGGCTACACCTTC.

For the CDR3, the DNA is TGTGCCAGCAGCTCCTCTCCAGGGTTTAACTATGGCTACACCTTC. This sequence encodes CASSSSPGFNYGYTF. The V and J genes are TRBV5-8 and TRBJ1-2; maybe TRBD1 (5 bases). The CDR3 covers 15 residues. The V gene lost 3 bases and the J gene lost 1 base, with 13 bases spanning the gap. CDR1 is SGHTS and CDR2 is YDEGEE in the germline V gene.

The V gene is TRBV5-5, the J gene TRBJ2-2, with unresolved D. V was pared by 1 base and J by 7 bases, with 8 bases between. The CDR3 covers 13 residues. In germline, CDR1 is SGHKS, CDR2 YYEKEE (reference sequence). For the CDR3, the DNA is TGTGCCAGCAGCTTGCTATTTGACGGGGAGCTGTTTTTT. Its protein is CASSLLFDGELFF.